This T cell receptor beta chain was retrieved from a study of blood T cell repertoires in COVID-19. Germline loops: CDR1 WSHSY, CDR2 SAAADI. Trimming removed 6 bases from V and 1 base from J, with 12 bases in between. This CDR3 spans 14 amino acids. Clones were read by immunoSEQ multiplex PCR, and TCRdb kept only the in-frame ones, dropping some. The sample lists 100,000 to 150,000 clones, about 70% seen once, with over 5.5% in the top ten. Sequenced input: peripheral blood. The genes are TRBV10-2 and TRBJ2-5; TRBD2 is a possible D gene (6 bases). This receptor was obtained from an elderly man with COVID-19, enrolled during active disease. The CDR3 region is CASSKTSRQETQYF. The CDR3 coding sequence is TGCGCCAGCAGCAAGACTAGTCGCCAAGAGACCCAGTACTTC.